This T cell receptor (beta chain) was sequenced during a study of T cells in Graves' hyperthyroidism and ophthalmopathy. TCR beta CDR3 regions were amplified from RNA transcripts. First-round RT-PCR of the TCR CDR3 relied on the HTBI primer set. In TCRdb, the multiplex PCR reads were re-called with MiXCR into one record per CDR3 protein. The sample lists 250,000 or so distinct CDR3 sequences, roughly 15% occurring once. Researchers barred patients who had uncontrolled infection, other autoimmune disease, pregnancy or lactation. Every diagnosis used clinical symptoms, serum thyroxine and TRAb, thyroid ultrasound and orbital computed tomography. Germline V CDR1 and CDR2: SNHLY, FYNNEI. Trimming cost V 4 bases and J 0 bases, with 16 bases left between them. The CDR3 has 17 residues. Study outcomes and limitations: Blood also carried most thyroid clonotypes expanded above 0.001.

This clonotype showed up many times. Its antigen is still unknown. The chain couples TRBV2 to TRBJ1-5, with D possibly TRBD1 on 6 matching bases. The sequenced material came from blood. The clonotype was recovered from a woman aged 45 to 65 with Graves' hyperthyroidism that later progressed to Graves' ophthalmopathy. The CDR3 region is CASSGSLGGFSNQPQHF. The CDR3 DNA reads TGTGCCAGCAGTGGGAGTTTAGGGGGGTTTAGCAATCAGCCCCAGCATTTT.